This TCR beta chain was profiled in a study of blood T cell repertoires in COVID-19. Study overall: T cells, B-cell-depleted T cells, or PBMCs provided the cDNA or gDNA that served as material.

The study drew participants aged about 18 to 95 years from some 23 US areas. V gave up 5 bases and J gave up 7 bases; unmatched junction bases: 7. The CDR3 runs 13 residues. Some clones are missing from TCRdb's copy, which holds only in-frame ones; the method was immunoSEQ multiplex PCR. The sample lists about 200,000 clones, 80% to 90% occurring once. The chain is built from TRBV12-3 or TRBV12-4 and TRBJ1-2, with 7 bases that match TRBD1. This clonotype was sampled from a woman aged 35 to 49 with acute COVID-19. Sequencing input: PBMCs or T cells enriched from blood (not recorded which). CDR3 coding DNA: TGTGCCAGCAGTCCCCAGACAGGGTTTGGCTACACCTTC. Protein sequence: CASSPQTGFGYTF.